The 7 T cell receptor beta chains reported below all come from one sample, sequenced in a study of blood T cells in healthy people across ages. Alongside a J-beta primer mix, a sample-barcoded 5' primer served in a second PCR lasting about 7 to 12 cycles. Via MiXCR, TCRdb re-called the 5' RACE reads, giving one row per CDR3 protein. The sample carries roughly 730,000 distinct CDR3 sequences, around three fifths recorded once. The sequencing input was blood. The receptor source for this set is a man aged 35-49 years in good health.

This chain connects TRBV20-1 to TRBJ2-1; a possible D gene is TRBD1 (6 bases). V gave up 5 bases and J gave up 2 bases, with 22 bases separating them. Germline V CDR1 and CDR2: DFQATT, SNEGSKA (reference sequence). The CDR3 length is 17 residues. The DNA of the CDR3 is TGCAGTGCTTCGACGGCAGGGGCGGTGGAGGCCTACAATGAGCAGTTCTTC. It yields the protein CSASTAGAVEAYNEQFF.

This clonotype was seen only a few times. The chain combines TRBV4-3 with TRBJ2-5; D may be TRBD2 (6 bases). The V end lost 4 bases, the J end lost 2 bases, and 14 bases lay between the germline ends. Germline V gene sequence: CDR1 LGHNA, CDR2 YSLEER. The CDR3 sequence is 15 residues long. The CDR3 reads CASSRVLAPQETQYF. The CDR3 DNA sequence: TGCGCCAGCAGCCGAGTCCTAGCGCCTCAAGAGACCCAGTACTTC.

This clonotype was observed a few times. V usage is TRBV4-3 and J usage is TRBJ2-7; the match to TRBD2 covers 12 bases. In germline, CDR1 is LGHNA, CDR2 YSLEER. This CDR3 comprises 16 residues. Trimming took 4 bases from V and 6 from J; bases not matched to a gene: 10. CDR3: CASSLGGLAGGFEQYF. In nucleotides, the CDR3 is TGCGCCAGCAGCCTTGGAGGGCTAGCGGGAGGGTTCGAGCAGTACTTC.

This clonotype occurred once. The rearrangement uses TRBV12-3 or TRBV12-4 and TRBJ2-4; D not certain. With 0 bases removed from V and 0 bases from J, the gap between germline ends came to 12 bases. The length of the CDR3 is 17 residues. CDR3 DNA sequence: TGTGCCAGCAGTTTAGCGTCGGGCAGAGCAGCCAAAAACATTCAGTACTTC. It encodes CASSLASGRAAKNIQYF.

V usage is TRBV25-1 and J usage is TRBJ1-2; D is unresolved. The CDR3 has 13 residues. With 7 bases removed from V and 4 bases from J, the gap between germline ends came to 13 bases. Germline V lookup: CDR1 MGHDK, CDR2 SYGVNS. CDR3: CASTPGTAYGYTF. In nucleotides, the CDR3 is TGTGCCAGCACTCCCGGAACAGCCTATGGCTACACCTTC.

This clonotype was seen more than once but under ten times. The chain is built from TRBV27 and TRBJ2-7; either TRBD1 or TRBD2 may fit D (5 bases each). Deletions cut 5 bases from V and 4 bases from J, with 12 bases between. Germline V lookup: CDR1 MNHEY, CDR2 SMNVEV (reference sequence). This CDR3 is 13 amino acids long. The CDR3 sequence is CASSPGTGYEQYF. The CDR3, as DNA: TGTGCCAGCAGTCCCGGGACGGGATACGAGCAGTACTTC.

The V call is TRBV6-5, the J call TRBJ1-2; D remains ambiguous. Germline V gene sequence: CDR1 MNHEY, CDR2 SVGAGI. The CDR3 has 13 residues. The ends were cut back, 6 bases at V and 4 bases at J, with 12 bases in the middle. CDR3 DNA: TGTGCCAGCAGCCTGGGTCCGAGCTATGGCTACACCTTC. Translating it yields CASSLGPSYGYTF.